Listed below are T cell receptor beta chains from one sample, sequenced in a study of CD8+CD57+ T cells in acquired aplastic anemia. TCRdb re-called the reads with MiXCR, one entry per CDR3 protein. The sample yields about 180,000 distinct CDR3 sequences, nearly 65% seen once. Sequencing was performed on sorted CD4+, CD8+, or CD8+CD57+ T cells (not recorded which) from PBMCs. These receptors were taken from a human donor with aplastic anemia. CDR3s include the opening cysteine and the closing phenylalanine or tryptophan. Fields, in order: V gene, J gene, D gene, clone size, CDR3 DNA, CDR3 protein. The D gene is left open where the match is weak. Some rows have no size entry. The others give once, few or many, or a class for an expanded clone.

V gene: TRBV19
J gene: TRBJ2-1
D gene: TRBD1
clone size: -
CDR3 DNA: TGTGCCAGCGGGACAGGGGGTAATAATGAGCAGTTCTTC
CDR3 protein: CASGTGGNNEQFF

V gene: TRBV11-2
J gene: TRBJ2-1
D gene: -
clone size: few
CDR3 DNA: TGTGCCAGCAGCTTATACAGTGGAGGCCACAATGAGCAGTTCTTC
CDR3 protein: CASSLYSGGHNEQFF

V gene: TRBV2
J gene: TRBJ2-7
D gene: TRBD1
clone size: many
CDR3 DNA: TGTGCCAGCAGTCGACAGGGGCCCCAGGGTGAGCAGTACTTC
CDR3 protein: CASSRQGPQGEQYF

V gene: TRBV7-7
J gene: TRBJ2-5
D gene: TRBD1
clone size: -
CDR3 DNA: TGTGCTAGCAGCTCCGACAGGGTAGGGGAGACCCAGTACTTC
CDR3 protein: CASSSDRVGETQYF

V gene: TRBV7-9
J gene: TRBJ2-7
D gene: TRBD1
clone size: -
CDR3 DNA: TGTGCCAGCAGTGCAACAGGGGGGTCCTACGAGCAGTACTTC
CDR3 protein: CASSATGGSYEQYF

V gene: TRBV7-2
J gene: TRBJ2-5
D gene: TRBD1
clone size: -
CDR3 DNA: TGTGCCAGCCAAGACAGGGGACAAGAGACCCAGTACTTC
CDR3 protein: CASQDRGQETQYF

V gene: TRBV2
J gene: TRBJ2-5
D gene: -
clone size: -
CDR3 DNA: TGTGCCAGCAGTGGGGGCAGCAAAGAGACCCAGTACTTC
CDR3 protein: CASSGGSKETQYF

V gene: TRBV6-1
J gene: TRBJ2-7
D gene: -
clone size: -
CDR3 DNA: TGTGCCAGCAGCAGGGTATACGAGCAGTACTTC
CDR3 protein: CASSRVYEQYF

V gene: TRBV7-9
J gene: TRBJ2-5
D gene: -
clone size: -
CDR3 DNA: TGTGCCAGCAGCTTAAGTAGGCGGGGCTCCCAAGAGACCCAGTACTTC
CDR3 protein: CASSLSRRGSQETQYF

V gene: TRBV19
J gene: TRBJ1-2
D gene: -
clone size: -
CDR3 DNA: TGTGCCAGTAGTATACCGGGGGGCGACGGTTGGGGCTACACCTTC
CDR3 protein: CASSIPGGDGWGYTF

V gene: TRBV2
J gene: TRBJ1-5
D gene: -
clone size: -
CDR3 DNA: TGTGCCAGCAGTGAAGCGCTTATGGGCAATCAGCCCCAGCATTTT
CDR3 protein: CASSEALMGNQPQHF

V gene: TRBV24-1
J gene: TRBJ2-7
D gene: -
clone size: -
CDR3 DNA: TGTGCCACCAGTGACCGGACACGGGAGCAGTACTTC
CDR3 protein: CATSDRTREQYF

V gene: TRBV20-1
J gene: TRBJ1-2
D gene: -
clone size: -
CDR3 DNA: TGCTGCGTCAGGGACCCTACGCCTTTTGGCTACACCTTC
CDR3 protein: CCVRDPTPFGYTF

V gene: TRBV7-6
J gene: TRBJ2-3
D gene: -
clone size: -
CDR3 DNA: TGTGCCAGCAGCTTATTGGTTGGAGATACGCAGTATTTT
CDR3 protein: CASSLLVGDTQYF

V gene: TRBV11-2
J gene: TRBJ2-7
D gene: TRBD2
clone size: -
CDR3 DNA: TGTGCCAGCAGCCCCGCGGGGGGCGCATCCCTCGAGCAGTACTTC
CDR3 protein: CASSPAGGASLEQYF

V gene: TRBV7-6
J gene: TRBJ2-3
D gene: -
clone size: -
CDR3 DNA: TGTGCCAGCAGTCAACGGGAGAGCACAGATACGCAGTATTTT
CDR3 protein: CASSQRESTDTQYF

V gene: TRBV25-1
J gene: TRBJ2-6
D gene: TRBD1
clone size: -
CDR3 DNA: TGTGCCAGCAGTGCATCCAGGGGGACAGGGGGCTCTGGGGCCAACGTCCTGACTTTC
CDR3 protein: CASSASRGTGGSGANVLTF

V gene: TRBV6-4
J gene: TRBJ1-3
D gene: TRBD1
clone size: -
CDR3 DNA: TGTGCCAGCAGTGACCCCGGGACAGGGGGTTTCTCTGGAAACACCATATATTTT
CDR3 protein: CASSDPGTGGFSGNTIYF

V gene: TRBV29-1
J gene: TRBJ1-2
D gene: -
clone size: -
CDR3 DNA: TGCAGCGTTGAAGGGGGCGGGTTGGGTTATGGCTACACCTTC
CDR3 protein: CSVEGGGLGYGYTF

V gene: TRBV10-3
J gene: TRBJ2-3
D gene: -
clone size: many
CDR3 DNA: TGTGCCATCAGTGGTGAGGCTGATGATACGCAGTATTTT
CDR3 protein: CAISGEADDTQYF

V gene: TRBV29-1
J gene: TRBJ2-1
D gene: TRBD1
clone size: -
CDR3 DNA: TGCAGCTCACGGACAGGGGACGATTTCAATGAGCAGTTCTTC
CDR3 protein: CSSRTGDDFNEQFF

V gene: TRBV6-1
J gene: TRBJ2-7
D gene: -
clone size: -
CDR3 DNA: TGTGCCACCTGCCCCACAGGTAGTGTGGACGAGCAGTACTTC
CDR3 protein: CATCPTGSVDEQYF

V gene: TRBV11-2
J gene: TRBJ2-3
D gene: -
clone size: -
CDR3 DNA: TGTGCCAGCAGCTTTCACCACGAGGGCACAGATACGCAGTATTTT
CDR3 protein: CASSFHHEGTDTQYF

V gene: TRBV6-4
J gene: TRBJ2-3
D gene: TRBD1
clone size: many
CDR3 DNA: TGTGCCAGCAGTGGGACAGGGGGCACAGATACGCAGTATTTT
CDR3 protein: CASSGTGGTDTQYF

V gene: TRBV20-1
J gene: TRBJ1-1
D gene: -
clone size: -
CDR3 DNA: TGCATGGGGGGGGCAGGGGTCGGGACTGAAGCTTTCTTT
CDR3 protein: CMGGAGVGTEAFF

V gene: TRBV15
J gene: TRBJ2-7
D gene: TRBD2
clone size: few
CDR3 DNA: TGTGCCACCAGCAGATTAGCGGGAGGTCCCTACGAGCAGTACTTC
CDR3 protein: CATSRLAGGPYEQYF

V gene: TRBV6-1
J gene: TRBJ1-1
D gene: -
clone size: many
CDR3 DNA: TGTGCCAGCAGTGAAGCGCCTCAGATTTGGGGCACTGAAGCTTTCTTT
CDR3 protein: CASSEAPQIWGTEAFF

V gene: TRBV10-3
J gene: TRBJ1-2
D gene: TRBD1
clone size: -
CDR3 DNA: TGTGCCATCTCACCGGGACAGGGACCCGTACGCTACACCTTC
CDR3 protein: CAISPGQGPVRYTF

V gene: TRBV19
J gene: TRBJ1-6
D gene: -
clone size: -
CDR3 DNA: TGTGCCAGTAGTCCGTCCCAAGACCTCATCACCCTCCACTTT
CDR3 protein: CASSPSQDLITLHF

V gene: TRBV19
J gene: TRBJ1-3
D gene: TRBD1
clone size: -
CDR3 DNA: TGTGCCAGTTCCGGGACAGAGAGAAACACCATATATTTT
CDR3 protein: CASSGTERNTIYF

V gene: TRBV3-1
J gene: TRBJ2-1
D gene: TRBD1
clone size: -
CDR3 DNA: TGTGCCAGCAGCCTCCGGGACAGGGAGTACAATGAGCAGTTCTTC
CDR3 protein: CASSLRDREYNEQFF

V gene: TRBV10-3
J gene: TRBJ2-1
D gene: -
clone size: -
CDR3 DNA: TGTGCCTTCAGTGAGGGGGGGGGGTCATACAATGAGCAGTTCTTC
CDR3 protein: CAFSEGGGSYNEQFF

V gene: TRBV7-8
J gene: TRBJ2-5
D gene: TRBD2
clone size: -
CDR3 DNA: TGTGCCAGCAGCTCCACCGCGGGGGGCGGAGAGACCCAGTACTTC
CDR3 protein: CASSSTAGGGETQYF

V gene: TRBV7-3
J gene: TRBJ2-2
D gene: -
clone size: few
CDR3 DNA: TGTGCCAGCACCCAAACGGCGAACACCGGGGAGCTGTTTTTT
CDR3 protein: CASTQTANTGELFF

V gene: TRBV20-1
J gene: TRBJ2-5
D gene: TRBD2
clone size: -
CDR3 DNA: TGCAGTGCTCCCTCCGAGCGGGGGGTGGAGACCCAGTACTTC
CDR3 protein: CSAPSERGVETQYF

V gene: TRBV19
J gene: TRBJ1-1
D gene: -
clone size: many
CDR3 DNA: TGTGCCAGTAGTATAGGGTCGGGGACGGGATTTTGGACTGAAGCTTTCTTT
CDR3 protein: CASSIGSGTGFWTEAFF

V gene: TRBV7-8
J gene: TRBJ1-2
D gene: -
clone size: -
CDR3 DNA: TGTGCCAGCAGCTTAGACTCGGGGCGCCTTACACGATACTATGGCTACACCTTC
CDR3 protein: CASSLDSGRLTRYYGYTF

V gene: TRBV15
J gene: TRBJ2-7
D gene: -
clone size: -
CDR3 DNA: TGTGCCACCAGCAGACACCCGTTAGGACAGCCGACCTACGAGCAGTACTTC
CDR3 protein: CATSRHPLGQPTYEQYF

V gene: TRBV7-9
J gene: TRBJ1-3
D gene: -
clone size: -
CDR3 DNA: TGTGCCAGCAGCTTCCCTCAGGGAAACACCATATATTTT
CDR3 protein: CASSFPQGNTIYF

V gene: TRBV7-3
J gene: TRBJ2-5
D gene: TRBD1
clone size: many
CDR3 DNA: TGTGCCAGCAGCTACCCGAACAGGGGGCCCATCCAAGAGACCCAGTACTTC
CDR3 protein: CASSYPNRGPIQETQYF

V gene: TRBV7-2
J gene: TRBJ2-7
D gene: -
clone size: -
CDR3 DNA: TGTGCCAGCAGCCCGCTCTCCTACGAGCAGTACTTC
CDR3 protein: CASSPLSYEQYF

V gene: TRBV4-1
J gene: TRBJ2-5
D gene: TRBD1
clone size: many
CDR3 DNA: TGCGCCAGCAGCCAGTCGACAGGGGGTGGGGAGACCCAGTACTTC
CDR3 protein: CASSQSTGGGETQYF

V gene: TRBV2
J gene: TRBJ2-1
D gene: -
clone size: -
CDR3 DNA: TGTGCCAGCCGACTGGGGAGCTCCTACAATGAGCAGTTCTTC
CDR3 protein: CASRLGSSYNEQFF

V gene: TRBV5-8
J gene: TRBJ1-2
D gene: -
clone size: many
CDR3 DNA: TGTGCCAGCAGCCGCCGACAACGGGAAAACTATGGCTACACCTTC
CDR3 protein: CASSRRQRENYGYTF

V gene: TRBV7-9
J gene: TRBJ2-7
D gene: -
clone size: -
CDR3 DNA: TGTGCCAGCAGCTTAACTTTCGAATCCTACGAGCAGTACTTC
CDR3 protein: CASSLTFESYEQYF

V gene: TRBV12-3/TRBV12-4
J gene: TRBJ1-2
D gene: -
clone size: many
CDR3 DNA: TGTGCCAGCAGCCCGCCCAACAGGGTAGACGGCTACACCTTC
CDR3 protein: CASSPPNRVDGYTF

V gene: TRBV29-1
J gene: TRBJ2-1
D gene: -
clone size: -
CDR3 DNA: TGCAGCGTCACGGGACTGGGGGACAATGAGCAGTTCTTC
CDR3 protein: CSVTGLGDNEQFF

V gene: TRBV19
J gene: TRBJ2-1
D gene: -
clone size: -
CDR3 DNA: TGTGCCAGTAGTGTCGGGCGGTACAATGAGCAGTTCTTC
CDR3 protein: CASSVGRYNEQFF

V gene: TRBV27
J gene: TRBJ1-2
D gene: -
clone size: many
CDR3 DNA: TGTGCCAGCAGTTTATCGAGCGGGACGGGCTACACCTTC
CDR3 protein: CASSLSSGTGYTF

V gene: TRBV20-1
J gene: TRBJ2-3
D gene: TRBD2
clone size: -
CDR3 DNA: TGCAGTGCTAGAGATGCGGGCGGGAGGCCAGATACGCAGTATTTT
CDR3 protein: CSARDAGGRPDTQYF